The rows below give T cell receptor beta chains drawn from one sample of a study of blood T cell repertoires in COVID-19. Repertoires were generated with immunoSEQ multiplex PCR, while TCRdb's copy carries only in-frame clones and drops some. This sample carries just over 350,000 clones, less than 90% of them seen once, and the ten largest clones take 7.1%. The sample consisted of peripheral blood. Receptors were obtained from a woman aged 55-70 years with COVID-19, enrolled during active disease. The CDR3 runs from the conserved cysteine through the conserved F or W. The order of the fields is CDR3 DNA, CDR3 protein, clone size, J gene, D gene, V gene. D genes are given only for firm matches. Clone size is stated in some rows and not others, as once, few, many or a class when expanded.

cdr3_nt: TGTGCCAGCAGAGCCGGGACAGGGCACCCAGACAGCCTCCTGAACACTGAAGCTTTCTTT
cdr3_aa: CASRAGTGHPDSLLNTEAFF
clone_size: NA
j_call: TRBJ1-1
d_call: TRBD1
v_call: TRBV6-4

cdr3_nt: TGCAGCGTTACTCAGACTGGCGGGGTTTACTATGGCTACACCTTC
cdr3_aa: CSVTQTGGVYYGYTF
clone_size: NA
j_call: TRBJ1-2
d_call: NA
v_call: TRBV29-1

cdr3_nt: TGTGCCAGCAGTTCCGGACTAGCGGCTAGCACAGATACGCAGTATTTT
cdr3_aa: CASSSGLAASTDTQYF
clone_size: NA
j_call: TRBJ2-3
d_call: TRBD2
v_call: TRBV7-2

cdr3_nt: TGTGCCAGCAGTGCGACCCTAGCGGGGCGCACAGATACGCAGTATTTT
cdr3_aa: CASSATLAGRTDTQYF
clone_size: NA
j_call: TRBJ2-3
d_call: TRBD2
v_call: TRBV27

cdr3_nt: TGTGCCAGCAGTTATTCCCGGGACAGGGGGCAAGGCTATGGCTACACCTTC
cdr3_aa: CASSYSRDRGQGYGYTF
clone_size: NA
j_call: TRBJ1-2
d_call: TRBD1
v_call: TRBV28

cdr3_nt: TGTGCCAGCAGCCGACAGGGGGGCGAAGAGACCCAGTACTTC
cdr3_aa: CASSRQGGEETQYF
clone_size: NA
j_call: TRBJ2-5
d_call: TRBD1
v_call: TRBV7-3

cdr3_nt: TGTGCCAGCAGTGAGGGGAAGGGGGCGAGCTCAGATACGCAGTATTTT
cdr3_aa: CASSEGKGASSDTQYF
clone_size: NA
j_call: TRBJ2-3
d_call: TRBD1
v_call: TRBV6-4

cdr3_nt: TGTGCCAGTAGCCCGAGGGATTACAATGAGCAGTTCTTC
cdr3_aa: CASSPRDYNEQFF
clone_size: NA
j_call: TRBJ2-1
d_call: NA
v_call: TRBV19

cdr3_nt: TGTGCCAGCAGTGAAGCATTACAGGGGATAGGTACGCAGTATTTT
cdr3_aa: CASSEALQGIGTQYF
clone_size: NA
j_call: TRBJ2-3
d_call: TRBD1
v_call: TRBV6-1

cdr3_nt: TGTGCCAGCAGCCCCACCGCAGGGAACCACGAGCAGTACTTC
cdr3_aa: CASSPTAGNHEQYF
clone_size: NA
j_call: TRBJ2-7
d_call: NA
v_call: TRBV9

cdr3_nt: TGTGCCAGAAATCACGGGGACACCGAATCCCACGAGCAGTACTTC
cdr3_aa: CARNHGDTESHEQYF
clone_size: NA
j_call: TRBJ2-7
d_call: NA
v_call: TRBV6-5

cdr3_nt: TGTGCCTGGAGTAGGGGGTCTAACTATGGCTACACCTTC
cdr3_aa: CAWSRGSNYGYTF
clone_size: NA
j_call: TRBJ1-2
d_call: NA
v_call: TRBV30

cdr3_nt: TGTGCCAGTAGTATAAGAGGAGGACAGGTGTACAATGAGCAGTTCTTC
cdr3_aa: CASSIRGGQVYNEQFF
clone_size: once
j_call: TRBJ2-1
d_call: TRBD1
v_call: TRBV19

cdr3_nt: TGTGCCAGCGAACCCAGGGGGCTTGGCTACACCTTC
cdr3_aa: CASEPRGLGYTF
clone_size: NA
j_call: TRBJ1-2
d_call: TRBD1
v_call: TRBV2

cdr3_nt: TGTGCCAGTAGTTTCGGCACAGATACGCAGTATTTT
cdr3_aa: CASSFGTDTQYF
clone_size: NA
j_call: TRBJ2-3
d_call: NA
v_call: TRBV19

cdr3_nt: TGTGCCAGTAGAAACCCCCTACAGGAGGGGCGCGCCGGGGAGCTGTTTTTT
cdr3_aa: CASRNPLQEGRAGELFF
clone_size: NA
j_call: TRBJ2-2
d_call: NA
v_call: TRBV19

cdr3_nt: TGTGCCAGCAGCCCACGCAGGGGTCAGGAAGACGAGCAGTTCTTC
cdr3_aa: CASSPRRGQEDEQFF
clone_size: NA
j_call: TRBJ2-1
d_call: NA
v_call: TRBV27

cdr3_nt: TGTGCCAGCATAGACAGGGTTGGCACTGAAGCTTTCTTT
cdr3_aa: CASIDRVGTEAFF
clone_size: NA
j_call: TRBJ1-1
d_call: TRBD1
v_call: TRBV6-6

cdr3_nt: TGTGCCAGCAGTTTTCCGGACAGTAACACTGAAGCTTTCTTT
cdr3_aa: CASSFPDSNTEAFF
clone_size: NA
j_call: TRBJ1-1
d_call: NA
v_call: TRBV6-5